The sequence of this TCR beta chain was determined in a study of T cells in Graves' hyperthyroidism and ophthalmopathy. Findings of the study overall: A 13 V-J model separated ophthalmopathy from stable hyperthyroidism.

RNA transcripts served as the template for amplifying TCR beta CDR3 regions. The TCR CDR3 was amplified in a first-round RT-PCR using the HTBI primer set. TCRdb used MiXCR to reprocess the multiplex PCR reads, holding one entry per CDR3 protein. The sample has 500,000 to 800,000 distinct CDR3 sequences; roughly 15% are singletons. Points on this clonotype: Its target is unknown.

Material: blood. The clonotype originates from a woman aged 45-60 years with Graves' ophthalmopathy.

The CDR3 loop reads CASSVRHTGVYGYTF. In DNA, the CDR3 is TGTGCCAGCAGTGTCCGACATACAGGGGTATATGGCTACACCTTC. The V call is TRBV6-1, the J call TRBJ1-2; 7 bases are a match to TRBD1. The trim removed 4 bases at V and 5 bases at J, leaving 10 bases unmatched. The germline gives CDR1 MNHNS, CDR2 SASEGT. This CDR3 contains 15 residues.